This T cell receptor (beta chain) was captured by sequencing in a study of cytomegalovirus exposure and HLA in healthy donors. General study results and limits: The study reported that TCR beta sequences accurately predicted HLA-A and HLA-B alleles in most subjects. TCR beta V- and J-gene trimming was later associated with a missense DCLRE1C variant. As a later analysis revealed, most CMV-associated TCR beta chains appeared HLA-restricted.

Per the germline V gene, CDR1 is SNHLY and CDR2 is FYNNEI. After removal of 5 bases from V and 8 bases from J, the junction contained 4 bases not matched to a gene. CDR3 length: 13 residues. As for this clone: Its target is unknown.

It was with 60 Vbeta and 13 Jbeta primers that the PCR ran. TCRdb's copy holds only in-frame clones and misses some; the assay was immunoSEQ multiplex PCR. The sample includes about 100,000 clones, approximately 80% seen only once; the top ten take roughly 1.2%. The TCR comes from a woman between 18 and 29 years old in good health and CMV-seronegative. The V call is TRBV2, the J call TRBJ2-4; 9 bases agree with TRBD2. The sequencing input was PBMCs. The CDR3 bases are TGTGCCAGCAGTAAGCGGGGGGAGGACATTCAGTACTTC. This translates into CASSKRGEDIQYF.